Below, 5 T cell receptor beta chains from the same sample are listed, as sequenced in a study of identical twins. TCRdb called the 5' RACE reads again in MiXCR, with one record for every CDR3 protein. The data hold hundreds of thousands of distinct CDR3 sequences, with roughly 6.2% observed a single time. Sequenced sample: naive T cells sorted from blood. The receptors were sampled from a man aged 18 to 30 in good health.

The chain's CDR3 is CASSYVSGTAKNIQYF. DNA for the CDR3: TGTGCCAGCAGTTACGTCTCAGGGACGGCCAAAAACATTCAGTACTTC. This sequence joins TRBV6-5 and TRBJ2-4, with D perhaps matching TRBD1 or TRBD2 (5 bases each). CDR1 is MNHEY and CDR2 is SVGAGI in the germline V gene. Between the trimmed V and J ends, which lost 2 bases and 1 base, there was a span of 12 bases. The CDR3 spans 16 residues.

There are many counts of this clonotype. This chain joins TRBV12-3 or TRBV12-4 and TRBJ2-2, with 11 positions matching TRBD2. V lost 7 bases to trimming and J lost 5 bases; unmatched junction nucleotides: 3. This CDR3 is 14 amino acids long. CDR3 protein: CASKRLAGTGELFF. The CDR3 coding sequence is TGTGCCAGCAAGAGACTAGCGGGGACCGGGGAGCTGTTTTTT.

This clonotype occurred a few times. The chain combines TRBV7-9 with TRBJ2-1, with 10 bases that match TRBD2. CDR3 size: 16 residues. The germline gives CDR1 SEHNR, CDR2 FQNEAQ (reference sequence). With 6 bases clipped from V and 0 bases from J, the junction kept 5 bases outside the gene matches. In DNA, the CDR3 is TGTGCCAGCAGTTCAGCGGGAGGGGTCTCCTACAATGAGCAGTTCTTC. Translated, it gives CASSSAGGVSYNEQFF.

This clonotype was picked up many times. The chain carries TRBV11-2 and TRBJ2-5; 14 bases are a match to TRBD2. Germline V gene data show CDR1 as SGHAT and CDR2 as FQNNGV. CDR3 length: 18 amino acids. V gave up 4 bases and J gave up 3 bases; unmatched junction bases: 10. CDR3 sequence: CASSSIAGTSGRKETQYF. Here the CDR3 DNA reads TGTGCCAGCAGCTCCATCGCCGGGACTAGCGGGAGAAAAGAGACCCAGTACTTC.

The chain employs TRBV4-1 and TRBJ2-1, with unresolved D. V lost 0 bases, J lost 5 bases, and 8 bases lay in between. The CDR3 is made up of 14 amino acids. Germline-derived CDR1 and CDR2 are MGHRA and YSYEKL. The CDR3 is CASSQERHHNEQFF. The CDR3 region has the DNA TGCGCCAGCAGCCAAGAGAGACACCACAATGAGCAGTTCTTC.